One sample yielded the 26 T cell receptor beta chains listed below, sequenced in a study of technical replicates of blood from several donors. Libraries were prepared by immunoSEQ multiplex PCR; TCRdb keeps only in-frame clonotypes and omits some of them. The top ten hold 5.2% of the sample, which has 55,000 to 75,000 clones, 87% seen once. Material: PBMCs. Receptors were obtained from a human donor in good health. Some clones in this sample may be carry-over from other donors' samples.

This sequence joins TRBV9 and TRBJ1-3; D ambiguous. There are 13 residues in the CDR3. The germline gives CDR1 SGDLS, CDR2 YYNGEE. V shed 0 bases and J shed 4 bases, with 5 bases lying between them. CDR3 residues: CASSVVEGNTIYF. Here the CDR3 DNA reads TGTGCCAGCAGCGTAGTAGAAGGAAACACCATATATTTT.

The CDR3 spells CASSLGGLAGSGYTF. The CDR3 DNA sequence: TGTGCCAGCAGCTTAGGGGGACTGGCTGGGAGTGGCTACACCTTC. This chain connects TRBV7-9 to TRBJ1-2; a weak D match, TRBD1 (5 bases). The CDR3 sequence is 15 residues long. CDR1 and CDR2 from the germline V gene are SEHNR and FQNEAQ (reference sequence). V was trimmed by 1 base and J by 7 bases, leaving 16 bases between them. Full variable domain (outside the CDR3, taken from reference TRBV7-9 and TRBJ1-2): DTGVSQNPRHKITKRGQNVTFRCDPISEHNRLYWYRQTLGQGPEFLTYFQNEAQLEKSRLLSDRFSAERPKGSFSTLEIQRTEQGDSAMYLCASSLGGLAGSGYTFGSGTRLTVV.

The genes are TRBV7-9 and TRBJ2-7; a possible D gene is TRBD1 (5 bases). The CDR3 extends over 16 amino acids. The V end was cut by 0 bases, the J end by 5 bases, with 17 bases between. Germline V lookup: CDR1 SEHNR, CDR2 FQNEAQ (reference sequence). The CDR3 here is CASSLAGASEVDEQYF. CDR3 nucleotides: TGTGCCAGCAGCTTAGCAGGGGCTTCTGAGGTCGACGAGCAGTACTTC.

This clone was counted only a few times. The chain joins TRBV7-9 to TRBJ1-6; 10 positions match TRBD1. CDR1 and CDR2 from the germline V gene are SEHNR and FQNEAQ (reference sequence). V dropped 5 bases and J dropped 6; count of bases not matched to a gene: 4. The CDR3 extends over 15 amino acids. Here the CDR3 DNA reads TGTGCCAGCAGCAGCCGGGACAGGGGTAATTCACCCCTCCACTTT. Residues: CASSSRDRGNSPLHF.

CDR3 DNA: TGTGCCAGCAGGGGCGGGAGGAACTGGGCTTCTGGGCTGTTTTTT. This codes for CASRGGRNWASGLFF. This chain connects TRBV6-5 to TRBJ2-2, with 8 bases fitting TRBD2. The J segment lost 13 bases and the V segment lost 6 bases, leaving 16 bases of the junction unmatched. Germline V CDR1 and CDR2: MNHEY, SVGAGI. CDR3 length: 15 amino acids.

The chain couples TRBV7-6 to TRBJ1-1; D is unclear. The CDR3 length is 13 residues. CDR1 and CDR2 from the germline V gene are SGHVS and FNYEAQ. V was pared by 3 bases and J by 0 bases, with 5 bases between. The CDR3 nucleotides are TGTGCCAGCAGCTTTGAGGTGAACACTGAAGCTTTCTTT. Its translation is CASSFEVNTEAFF.

The table lists this clone with a few counts. The V and J genes are TRBV7-8 and TRBJ2-3, with a tentative D call TRBD1 (6 bases). Germline CDR1 reads SGHVS; CDR2 reads FQNEAQ. V gave up 7 bases and J gave up 3 bases, with 14 bases separating them. CDR3 length: 14 amino acids. CDR3 nucleotide sequence: TGTGCCAGCACTTGGGGGCAACAGACAGATACGCAGTATTTT. Translated, it gives CASTWGQQTDTQYF.

The chain combines TRBV27 with TRBJ1-1; D is unresolved. This CDR3 region has 15 residues. Deletions cut 0 bases from V and 5 bases from J, with 13 bases between. The germline V gene encodes CDR1 MNHEY and CDR2 SMNVEV (reference sequence). The CDR3 DNA follows: TGTGCCAGCAGTTTATCTCGGGTGACGAATACTGAAGCTTTCTTT. Protein sequence: CASSLSRVTNTEAFF.

This chain connects TRBV11-1 to TRBJ2-3, with D hard to call. Germline loops: CDR1 SGHAT, CDR2 FQDESV (reference sequence). V gave up 4 bases and J gave up 3 bases, with 17 bases separating them. The CDR3 is made up of 16 amino acids. CDR3 nucleotides: TGTGCCAGCAGCTCGCGCTGGAAGGAGTCAACAGATACGCAGTATTTT. This gives the protein CASSSRWKESTDTQYF.

The sample holds a few counts of this clone. The chain is built from TRBV29-1 and TRBJ2-1; tentatively, D is TRBD2 (5 bases). The CDR3 has 12 residues. The V end lost 4 bases, the J end lost 10 bases, and 14 bases lay between the germline ends. CDR1 is SQVTM and CDR2 is ANQGSEA in the germline V gene. The CDR3 reads CSVALASREQFF. Written as DNA, the CDR3 is TGCAGCGTTGCCCTAGCCTCGAGGGAGCAGTTCTTC.

The rearrangement joins TRBV11-2 to TRBJ2-7; 10 bases align to TRBD2. CDR3 length: 17 residues. Germline CDR1 SGHAT, CDR2 FQNNGV. Trimming cost V 1 base and J 0 bases; bases outside gene matches: 6. CDR3 in DNA: TGTGCCAGCAGCTTAGTAGCGGGGGGTCGGTTCTCCTACGAGCAGTACTTC. Translation gives CASSLVAGGRFSYEQYF.

V is TRBV5-1 and J is TRBJ2-7; D is perhaps TRBD2 (6 bases). The V gene lost 1 base and the J gene lost 3 bases, with 11 bases spanning the gap. The CDR3 has 14 residues. The germline V gene encodes CDR1 SGHRS and CDR2 YFSETQ. This CDR3 reads CASSLSGLNYEQYF. The CDR3 DNA follows: TGCGCCAGCAGCTTGTCGGGACTTAACTACGAGCAGTACTTC.

This clone has just a few counts. The V call is TRBV9, the J call TRBJ2-3; tentative D call: TRBD2 (5 bases). Germline CDR1 and CDR2: SGDLS and YYNGEE. V was cut by 4 bases and J by 5 bases, with 20 bases left in between. The CDR3 contains 16 residues. The CDR3 bases are TGTGCCAGCAGCCCAACTCCAGCGGCCTTAAGAGATACGCAGTATTTT. This sequence encodes CASSPTPAALRDTQYF.

V usage is TRBV4-3 and J usage is TRBJ1-3; TRBD1 might be the D (5 bases). V was cut by 3 bases and J by 0 bases, with 9 bases left in between. In germline, CDR1 is LGHNA, CDR2 YSLEER. The CDR3 length is 15 residues. The CDR3 protein is CASSQQGLSGNTIYF. The CDR3, as DNA: TGCGCCAGCAGCCAGCAGGGCCTCTCTGGAAACACCATATATTTT.

This clone was observed a few times. The chain uses TRBV5-1 and TRBJ2-3, with D perhaps TRBD2 (7 bases). Germline V gene lookup returns CDR1 SGHRS and CDR2 YFSETQ. The CDR3 length is 16 residues. V lost 6 bases to trimming and J lost 2 bases, with 19 bases between them. CDR3 bases: TGCGCCAGCATTGAGGGCGGGGGCTCCTTCACAGATACGCAGTATTTT. It specifies CASIEGGGSFTDTQYF.

The chain combines TRBV6-1 with TRBJ2-2, with a weak D call TRBD1 (6 bases). Germline lookup yields CDR1 MNHNS and CDR2 SASEGT. V gave up 7 bases and J gave up 5 bases, with 17 bases separating them. This CDR3 spans 15 amino acids. CDR3 bases: TGTGCCAGCATTCTTAGAGGGGGTGGGACCGGGGAGCTGTTTTTT. This encodes CASILRGGGTGELFF.

The chain carries TRBV12-1 and TRBJ2-5; TRBD2 reflects the table's D call only, with no check against the DNA. TRBV12-1 is listed as a pseudogene. The CDR3 is 15 amino acids. This CDR3 reads CASSFVREGQETQYF. CDR3 bases: TGTGCCAGCAGCTTTGTGCGGGAGGGCCAAGAGACCCAGTACTTC.

The chain links TRBV6-4 to TRBJ2-3, with TRBD1 matching over 9 bases. The CDR3 length is 15 residues. In germline, CDR1 is MRHNA, CDR2 SNTAGT. The V gene end was trimmed by 2 bases and the J gene end by 0 bases; junction bases not matched to a gene: 0. The CDR3 here is CASSDGTGSTDTQYF. The CDR3 DNA reads TGTGCCAGCAGTGACGGGACAGGGAGCACAGATACGCAGTATTTT.

The chain links TRBV14 to TRBJ1-6; 9 bases are shared with TRBD1. Germline V gene lookup returns CDR1 SGHDN and CDR2 FVKESK. The V and J ends lost 1 base and 14 bases, in that order; junction bases with no gene match: 21. The CDR3 sequence is 19 residues long. In nucleotides, the CDR3 is TGTGCCAGCAGCCAAGTCCACAGGGGGCGGACGTCGTATTGGGGCACCCTCCACTTT. Translated: CASSQVHRGRTSYWGTLHF.

The J gene is TRBJ2-3, the V gene TRBV10-3, with 9 bases lining up with TRBD2. The CDR3 covers 17 residues. After removal of 6 bases from V and 3 bases from J, the junction contained 13 bases not matched to a gene. Germline CDR1 is ENHRY and CDR2 is SYGVKD. CDR3 in amino acids: CAIRPHALAGRTDTQYF. Written as DNA, the CDR3 is TGTGCCATCAGGCCTCACGCCCTAGCGGGGAGGACAGATACGCAGTATTTT.

J is TRBJ1-5 and V is TRBV30, with a weak D call TRBD1 (6 bases). The germline V gene has CDR1 GTSNPN and CDR2 SVGIG (reference sequence). Trimming left V 3 bases short and J 2 bases short, with 14 bases between. The CDR3 has 15 amino acids. The CDR3 DNA reads as TGTGCCTGGAGGGGCTCGACAGGAGGCAATCAGCCCCAGCATTTT. It encodes CAWRGSTGGNQPQHF.

This chain joins TRBV5-5 and TRBJ1-1; 7 positions match TRBD1. V was clipped by 0 bases and J by 5 bases; unmatched bases: 4. This CDR3 contains 14 residues. Germline CDR1 is SGHKS and CDR2 is YYEKEE (reference sequence). The CDR3 sequence is CASSLAPGGTEAFF. In DNA form, the CDR3 reads TGTGCCAGCAGCTTGGCCCCAGGGGGGACTGAAGCTTTCTTT.

The CDR3 protein is CASSVVGDSTNEQFF. The CDR3, as DNA: TGTGCCAGCAGCGTAGTTGGGGACTCTACAAATGAGCAGTTCTTC. This chain links TRBV9 with TRBJ2-1; D might be TRBD2 (6 bases). The CDR3 extends over 15 amino acids. V shed 0 bases and J shed 7 bases, with 14 bases lying between them. Germline lookup yields CDR1 SGDLS and CDR2 YYNGEE.

The V call is TRBV6-5, the J call TRBJ2-7; weak D call: TRBD1 (5 bases). The V end was cut by 6 bases, the J end by 0 bases, with 9 bases between. CDR1 and CDR2 (germline): MNHEY, SVGAGI. The CDR3 has 13 amino acids. The CDR3: CASRETVSYEQYF. As DNA, the CDR3 is TGTGCCAGCAGGGAGACAGTCTCCTACGAGCAGTACTTC.

This clone was counted once. The chain uses TRBV6-5 and TRBJ1-5, with D uncertain. V lost 8 bases, J lost 2 bases, and 13 bases lay in between. The CDR3 covers 14 residues. Germline CDR1 and CDR2: MNHEY and SVGAGI. CDR3 coding DNA: TGTGCCAGCGGCCGGACTCCGGGCAATCAGCCCCAGCATTTT. Protein product: CASGRTPGNQPQHF.

V usage is TRBV5-6 and J usage is TRBJ1-5; no clear D gene. Germline V gene lookup returns CDR1 SGHDT and CDR2 YYEEEE. This CDR3 spans 16 amino acids. V shed 6 bases and J shed 2 bases, with 18 bases lying between them. CDR3 amino acids: CASIFRTGGRNQPQHF. In DNA form, the CDR3 reads TGTGCCAGCATCTTTCGCACGGGCGGGCGCAATCAGCCCCAGCATTTT.